This T cell receptor beta chain was sequenced in a study of T-cell memory formation after mild COVID-19. Across the whole study: TCR clusters largely stayed donor specific.

MiXCR, run by TCRdb on the 5' RACE reads, gives a single entry per CDR3 protein. The table lists more than 350,000 distinct CDR3 sequences, 21% of them singletons, with under 15% in the top ten. The receptor's source is an adult woman who had mild COVID-19 (a few samples of this study predate the infection). Cell type and time point are not known. Material for sequencing was PBMCs or a T cell subset sorted from them (not recorded which).

CDR3 bases: TGTGCCAGCTCACCTGAGATGGGCTGGCGGGGCTACACCTTC. Translated, it gives CASSPEMGWRGYTF. The chain uses TRBV18 and TRBJ1-2; D is uncertain. V dropped 3 bases and J dropped 8 bases, with 16 bases sitting between them. Germline lookup yields CDR1 KGHSH and CDR2 LQKENI. This CDR3 has 14 residues.